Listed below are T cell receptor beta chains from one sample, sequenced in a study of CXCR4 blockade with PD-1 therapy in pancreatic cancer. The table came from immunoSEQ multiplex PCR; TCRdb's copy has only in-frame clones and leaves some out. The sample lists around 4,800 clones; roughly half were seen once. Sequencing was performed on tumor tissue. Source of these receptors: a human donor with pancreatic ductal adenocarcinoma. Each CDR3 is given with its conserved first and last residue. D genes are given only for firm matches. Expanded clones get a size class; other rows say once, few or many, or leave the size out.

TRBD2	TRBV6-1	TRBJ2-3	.	CASSEAGLVWIPDTQYF	TGTGCCAGCAGTGAAGCCGGACTAGTCTGGATCCCAGATACGCAGTATTTT
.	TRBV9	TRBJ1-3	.	CASNGVGNTIYF	TGTGCCAGCAACGGGGTCGGAAACACCATATATTTT
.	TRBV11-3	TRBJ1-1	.	CASSQGPLDTEAFF	TGTGCCAGCAGCCAGGGCCCCTTGGACACTGAAGCTTTCTTT
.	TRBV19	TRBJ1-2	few	CASSIAPTANYGYTF	TGTGCCAGTAGTATCGCCCCGACGGCAAACTATGGCTACACCTTC
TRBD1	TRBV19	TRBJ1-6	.	CASSPGQGANSPLHF	TGTGCCAGTAGTCCTGGACAGGGGGCCAATTCACCCCTCCACTTT
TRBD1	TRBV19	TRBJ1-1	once	CASTVTGLNTEAFF	TGTGCCAGTACCGTGACAGGGCTGAACACTGAAGCTTTCTTT
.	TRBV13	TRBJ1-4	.	CASSFRGTEKLFF	TGTGCCAGCAGTTTTAGGGGTACTGAAAAACTGTTTTTT
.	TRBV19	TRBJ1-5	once	CASSIGWSNQPQHF	TGTGCCAGTAGTATTGGGTGGAGCAATCAGCCCCAGCATTTT
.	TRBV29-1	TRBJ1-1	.	CSVEDLGRMNTEAFF	TGCAGCGTTGAAGATCTTGGTCGGATGAACACTGAAGCTTTCTTT
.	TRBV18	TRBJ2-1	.	CASSPGTHNEQFF	TGTGCCAGCTCACCCGGGACTCACAATGAGCAGTTCTTC
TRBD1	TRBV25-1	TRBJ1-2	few	CASSERIGTGANYGYTF	TGTGCCAGCAGTGAGAGAATCGGGACAGGGGCTAACTATGGCTACACCTTC
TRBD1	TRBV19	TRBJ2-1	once	CASSMVSGQTQFF	TGTGCCAGTAGTATGGTCTCGGGACAGACTCAGTTCTTC
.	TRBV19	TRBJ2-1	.	CVSTSLGLGYNEQFF	TGTGTCAGCACCAGCCTAGGCCTAGGGTATAATGAGCAGTTCTTC
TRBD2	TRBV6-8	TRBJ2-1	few	CAIRGTSGRAVNEQFF	TGTGCCATCAGAGGGACTAGCGGGAGGGCCGTGAATGAGCAGTTCTTC
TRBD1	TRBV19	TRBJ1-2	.	CASSELQGARGGYTF	TGTGCCAGTAGTGAACTACAGGGGGCAAGGGGAGGCTACACCTTC
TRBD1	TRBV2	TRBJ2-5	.	CASSGQGFETQYF	TGTGCCAGCAGTGGACAGGGTTTTGAGACCCAGTACTTC
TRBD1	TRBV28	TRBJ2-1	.	CASSQPGQGFGNEQFF	TGTGCCAGCAGTCAGCCGGGACAGGGGTTTGGAAATGAGCAGTTCTTC
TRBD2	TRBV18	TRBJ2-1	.	CASSPRTSGHYNEQFF	TGTGCCAGCTCACCCAGGACTAGCGGACACTACAATGAGCAGTTCTTC
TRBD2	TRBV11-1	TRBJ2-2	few	CASSPWGGSTGELFF	TGTGCCAGCAGCCCCTGGGGCGGGAGTACCGGGGAGCTGTTTTTT
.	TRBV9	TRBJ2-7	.	CASSSSGYEQYF	TGTGCCAGCAGTTCATCGGGCTACGAGCAGTACTTC
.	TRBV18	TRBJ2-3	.	CASSPAFRADTQYF	TGTGCCAGCTCACCAGCTTTCAGGGCGGATACGCAGTATTTT
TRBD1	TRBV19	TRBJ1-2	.	CASSISVTTGSGGYTF	TGTGCCAGTAGTATCTCGGTAACGACAGGGAGTGGAGGCTACACCTTC
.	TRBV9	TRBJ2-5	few	CASSGPAGRERETQYF	TGTGCCAGCAGCGGCCCAGCGGGTCGGGAGAGGGAGACCCAGTACTTC
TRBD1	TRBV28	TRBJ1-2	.	CASSTGGYGYTF	TGTGCCAGCAGTACAGGGGGCTATGGCTACACCTTC
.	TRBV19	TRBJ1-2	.	CASRGVSNYGYTF	TGTGCCAGTAGAGGGGTCTCTAACTATGGCTACACCTTC
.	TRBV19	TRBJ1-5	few	CASSVGLHQPQHF	TGTGCCAGTAGTGTGGGGCTCCATCAGCCCCAGCATTTT
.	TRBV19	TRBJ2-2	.	CASRSGPNTGELFF	TGTGCCAGTAGGAGTGGTCCGAACACCGGGGAGCTGTTTTTT
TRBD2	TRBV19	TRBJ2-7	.	CASSITGGAYEQYF	TGTGCCAGTAGTATTACGGGAGGAGCCTACGAGCAGTACTTC
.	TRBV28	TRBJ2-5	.	CASSFRRGQETQYF	TGTGCCAGCAGTTTCAGGCGGGGACAAGAGACCCAGTACTTC
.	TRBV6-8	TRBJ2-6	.	CASRSWKASGANVLTF	TGTGCCAGCAGGTCCTGGAAGGCGTCAGGGGCCAACGTCCTGACTTTC
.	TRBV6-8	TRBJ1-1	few	CASLQGWSTEAFF	TGTGCCTCTCTCCAGGGCTGGAGCACTGAAGCTTTCTTT
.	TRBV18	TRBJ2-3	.	CASSPPSLGDTQYF	TGTGCCAGCTCACCACCGTCTCTGGGGGATACGCAGTATTTT
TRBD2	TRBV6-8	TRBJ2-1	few	CASSYSGSLAGSYNEQFF	TGTGCCAGCAGTTACTCGGGGAGCCTAGCGGGTTCCTACAATGAGCAGTTCTTC
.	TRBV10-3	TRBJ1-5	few	CASEQFSNQPQHF	TGTGCCAGCGAGCAGTTTAGCAATCAGCCCCAGCATTTT
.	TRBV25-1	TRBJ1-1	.	CASSGPREGPSRAFF	TGTGCCAGCAGTGGGCCTCGGGAGGGACCGTCGCGGGCTTTCTTT
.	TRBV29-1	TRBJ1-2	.	CSVEDLGGGNYGYTF	TGCAGCGTTGAAGATTTGGGGGGCGGCAACTATGGCTACACCTTC
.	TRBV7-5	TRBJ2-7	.	CASSLMREMSGEQYF	TGTGCCAGCAGCTTGATGAGGGAGATGTCGGGGGAGCAGTACTTC
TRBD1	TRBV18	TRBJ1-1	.	CASSPTGGVNTEAFF	TGTGCCAGCTCGCCAACAGGGGGAGTGAACACTGAAGCTTTCTTT
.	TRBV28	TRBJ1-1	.	CASNLGGSNTEAFF	TGTGCCAGCAATCTCGGGGGGAGCAACACTGAAGCTTTCTTT
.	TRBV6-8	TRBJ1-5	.	CASSDTDYSNQPQHF	TGTGCCAGCAGTGACACAGATTATAGCAATCAGCCCCAGCATTTT
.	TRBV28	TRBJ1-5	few	CASRLGDNSNQPQHF	TGTGCCAGCAGACTAGGGGACAATAGCAATCAGCCCCAGCATTTT
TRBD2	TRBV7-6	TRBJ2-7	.	CASSLGGLAGSNEQYF	TGTGCCAGCAGCTTAGGGGGCCTAGCGGGGTCCAACGAGCAGTACTTC
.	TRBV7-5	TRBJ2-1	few	CASAIGRGWGNEQFF	TGTGCCAGTGCGATTGGGAGGGGTTGGGGCAATGAGCAGTTCTTC
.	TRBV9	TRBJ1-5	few	CASSVGDGRYQPQHF	TGTGCCAGCAGCGTAGGTGATGGAAGATATCAGCCCCAGCATTTT
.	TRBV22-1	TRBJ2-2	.	CASRLTGTGELFF	TGTGCCAGCAGACTGACAGGGACCGGGGAGCTGTTTTTT